The source of this T cell receptor (beta chain) is a study of blood T cells in healthy people across ages. Germline values: CDR1 DFQATT, CDR2 SNEGSKA (reference sequence). The CDR3 runs to 14 residues. V was pared by 7 bases and J by 7 bases, with 5 bases of the junction left unmatched. Findings of the study overall: The unsorted PBMCs prevented any conclusive comparison of naive versus antigen-experienced cells.

For the second PCR, which ran for about 7 to 12 cycles, a sample-barcoded 5' primer and a J-beta primer mix were used. TCRdb reprocessed the 5' RACE reads via MiXCR and lists one record per CDR3 protein. The sample includes over 1,200,000 distinct CDR3 sequences, roughly 64% of them seen just once. This clonotype was seen only once. Its specificity is not known. It was ten milliliters of peripheral blood that were drawn from each donor. The sequencing input was blood. The clonotype comes from a man aged 18 to 30 in good health. V gene TRBV20-1 combines with J gene TRBJ1-6, with 12 nucleotides matching TRBD1. The CDR3 DNA follows: TGCAGTGGGGGGACAGGGGGCGAAAATTCACCCCTCCACTTT. It specifies CSGGTGGENSPLHF.